Below are 10 T cell receptor beta chains sequenced from a single sample in a study of shared clonotypes between healthy human individuals. Libraries were prepared by immunoSEQ multiplex PCR; TCRdb keeps only in-frame clonotypes and omits some of them. The table has around 2.1 million clones, 93% seen once. Terminally differentiated effector memory CD45RA+ cells were excluded from the naive CD8 cells, which were CD45RO-negative and positively selected for CCR7. The specimen sequenced was naive CD8+ T cells from PBMCs. All receptors derive from a man between 18 and 35 years old in good health. Some clones in this sample may be carry-over from other donors' samples.

The V call is TRBV7-3, the J call TRBJ2-2, with D unclear. This CDR3 is built from 12 residues. Trimming left V 1 base short and J 5 bases short, with 2 bases between. Germline V lookup: CDR1 SGHTA, CDR2 FQGTGA. The CDR3 region is CASSLRTGELFF. The DNA of the CDR3 is TGTGCCAGCAGCTTAAGAACCGGGGAGCTGTTTTTT.

Concerning this clone: Other nucleotide sequences in the sample specify the same CDR3. The rearrangement links TRBV9 to TRBJ2-7, with 7 positions matching TRBD2. This CDR3 is built from 14 residues. V dropped 0 bases and J dropped 3; count of bases not matched to a gene: 3. Germline-derived CDR1 and CDR2 are SGDLS and YYNGEE. The CDR3 sequence: CASSVGQRGYEQYF. CDR3 DNA: TGTGCCAGCAGCGTAGGCCAGCGGGGCTACGAGCAGTACTTC.

V is TRBV29-1 and J is TRBJ2-7; D call uncertain. This CDR3 region has 12 residues. Between the trimmed V and J ends, which lost 4 bases and 3 bases, there was a span of 10 bases. Per the germline V gene, CDR1 is SQVTM and CDR2 is ANQGSEA. The CDR3 DNA reads as TGCAGCGTTGTGGCTTGGAACTACGAGCAGTACTTC. Protein: CSVVAWNYEQYF.

In its sample, this clone was seen once. This rearrangement joins TRBV5-8 to TRBJ2-2; D possibly matches TRBD1 or TRBD2 (6 bases each). The ends were cut back, 4 bases at V and 5 bases at J, with 15 bases in the middle. Germline V gives CDR1 SGHTS, CDR2 YDEGEE. The CDR3 sequence is 15 residues long. CDR3 region: CASSPWRGETGELFF. CDR3 DNA: TGTGCCAGCAGCCCCTGGAGGGGGGAAACCGGGGAGCTGTTTTTT. Based on the CDR3 plus reference TRBV5-8 and TRBJ2-2, the full variable domain is EAGVTQSPTHLIKTRGQQATLRCSPISGHTSVYWYQQALGLGLQFLLWYDEGEERNRGNFPPRFSGRQFPNYSSELNVNALELEDSALYLCASSPWRGETGELFFGEGSRLTVL.

The chain couples TRBV4-1 to TRBJ2-2, with a possible D match to TRBD2 (5 bases). Germline CDR1 MGHRA, CDR2 YSYEKL. The CDR3 covers 15 residues. V dropped 3 bases and J dropped 4 bases, with 12 bases sitting between them. The DNA for the CDR3 is TGCGCCAGCAGCCATGGACCCCGGGGCACCGGGGAGCTGTTTTTT. Its protein is CASSHGPRGTGELFF.

The gene calls are TRBV7-6 and TRBJ2-7; 9 bases match TRBD1. The CDR3 has 14 residues. The germline CDR1 and CDR2 sequences are SGHVS and FNYEAQ. The trim removed 5 bases at V and 3 bases at J, leaving 5 bases unmatched. The CDR3 sequence is CASSDRDRDYEQYF. The CDR3 DNA reads as TGTGCCAGCAGCGACCGGGACAGGGACTACGAGCAGTACTTC.

This clone appeared a single time. J is TRBJ2-6 and V is TRBV5-1, with 7 bases that match TRBD1. Germline V gene data show CDR1 as SGHRS and CDR2 as YFSETQ. This CDR3 spans 17 amino acids. The junction had 11 bases not matched to a gene; V was cut back by 4 bases and J by 4 bases. The CDR3 reads CASSPHDRADGANVLTF. The CDR3 region has the DNA TGCGCCAGCAGCCCTCATGACAGGGCGGACGGGGCCAACGTCCTGACTTTC.

V usage is TRBV4-2 and J usage is TRBJ2-1; D is uncertain. This CDR3 comprises 15 residues. In germline, CDR1 is LGHNA, CDR2 YNFKEQ. Trimming left V 1 base short and J 6 bases short, with 13 bases between. The CDR3 nucleotides are TGTGCCAGCAGCCAAGTTGTCAGTTTGTCCAATGAGCAGTTCTTC. It codes for CASSQVVSLSNEQFF.

The rearrangement joins TRBV19 to TRBJ1-1, with 7 nucleotides matching TRBD1. The germline gives CDR1 LNHDA, CDR2 SQIVND (reference sequence). V was clipped by 5 bases and J by 1 base; unmatched bases: 4. CDR3 size: 14 residues. The CDR3 sequence is CASSAGTANTEAFF. CDR3 sequence (DNA): TGTGCCAGTAGTGCCGGGACAGCGAACACTGAAGCTTTCTTT.

The genes are TRBV10-2 and TRBJ2-7; 11 nucleotides align to TRBD2. Germline V gene lookup returns CDR1 WSHSY and CDR2 SAAADI. The CDR3 has 14 amino acids. V trimming: 5 bases; J trimming: 6 bases; junction bases outside the gene matches: 6. The CDR3 here is CASSRPGTSGEQYF. In DNA form, the CDR3 reads TGCGCCAGCAGTCGACCTGGGACTAGCGGCGAGCAGTACTTC.